What follows are 14 T cell receptor beta chains derived from one specimen sequenced in a study of blood T cell repertoires in COVID-19. Repertoires were generated with immunoSEQ multiplex PCR, while TCRdb's copy carries only in-frame clones and drops some. The sample includes about 250,000 clones, 80% to 90% of them seen just once. Sequencing input: PBMCs or T cells enriched from blood (not recorded which). These TCRs come from a man between 35 and 55 years old who had recovered from COVID-19.

The J gene is TRBJ1-1, the V gene TRBV4-3; no firm D call. The CDR3 covers 14 residues. V was clipped by 4 bases and J by 3 bases, with 12 bases between them. CDR1 and CDR2 from the germline V gene are LGHNA and YSLEER. The CDR3 DNA sequence: TGCGCCAGCAGCCGGGAGGACGGGGACACTGAAGCTTTCTTT. Protein: CASSREDGDTEAFF.

The chain recombines TRBV20-1 with TRBJ2-3, with D uncertain. Trimming removed 5 bases at V and 4 bases at J, with 7 bases between. The CDR3 has 11 amino acids. Germline V gene lookup returns CDR1 DFQATT and CDR2 SNEGSKA (reference sequence). This chain's CDR3 is CSAPLSDTQYF. The CDR3 DNA follows: TGCAGTGCTCCACTCTCAGATACGCAGTATTTT.

This clone was seen once. The CDR3 DNA sequence: TGTGCCAGCAGCTTAGAAGTTACAGGTCCAGTACGCGAGCAGTACTTC. Its translation is CASSLEVTGPVREQYF. The chain employs TRBV7-2 and TRBJ2-7, with D perhaps matching TRBD1 (5 bases). This CDR3 comprises 16 residues. CDR1 is SGHTA and CDR2 is FQGNSA in the germline V gene. Trimming took 1 base from V and 6 from J, leaving 19 bases between them. Together with reference TRBV7-2 and TRBJ2-7, the CDR3 gives the full variable domain: GAGVSQSPSNKVTEKGKDVELRCDPISGHTALYWYRQSLGQGLEFLIYFQGNSAPDKSGLPSDRFSAERTGGSVSTLTIQRTQQEDSAVYLCASSLEVTGPVREQYFGPGTRLTVT.

The V gene is TRBV5-6, the J gene TRBJ1-5; D is uncertain. CDR3 length: 14 amino acids. The germline V gene encodes CDR1 SGHDT and CDR2 YYEEEE. The V end was cut by 0 bases, the J end by 2 bases, with 6 bases between. The CDR3 DNA sequence: TGTGCCAGCAGCTTGGACAGAGGCAATCAGCCCCAGCATTTT. This codes for CASSLDRGNQPQHF. The full variable domain, its missing parts supplied by reference TRBV5-6 and TRBJ1-5, is DAGVTQSPTHLIKTRGQQVTLRCSPKSGHDTVSWYQQALGQGPQFIFQYYEEEERQRGNFPDRFSGHQFPNYSSELNVNALLLGDSALYLCASSLDRGNQPQHFGDGTRLSIL.

The chain carries TRBV27 and TRBJ1-1; D ambiguous. Germline V gene lookup returns CDR1 MNHEY and CDR2 SMNVEV (reference sequence). The CDR3 loop spans 13 amino acids. V lost 4 bases, J lost 5 bases, and 11 bases lay in between. The CDR3 nucleotides read TGTGCCAGCAGTTCCGACGGGTGGACTGAAGCTTTCTTT. Its translation is CASSSDGWTEAFF.

The chain uses TRBV6-2 or TRBV6-3 and TRBJ2-7; no definite D call. The CDR3 extends over 15 amino acids. Trimming took off 0 bases at V and 6 bases at J, with 15 bases between the two ends. Per germline, CDR1 MNHEY and CDR2 SVGEGT. The CDR3 coding sequence is TGTGCCAGCAGTTACTCCCCCGACCGGAGCTCCGAGCAGTACTTC. It is translated as CASSYSPDRSSEQYF.

This clone was detected only once. This chain joins TRBV15 and TRBJ2-2, with 13 bases matching TRBD2. J gave up 4 bases and V 2 bases, and 7 bases lay outside the gene matches. Looked up from germline, CDR1 is LNHNV and CDR2 is YYDKDF (reference sequence). The CDR3 has 18 amino acids. The CDR3 here is CATSRRGLAGRSTGELFF. The CDR3 nucleotides are TGTGCCACCAGCAGAAGGGGACTAGCGGGAAGGTCCACCGGGGAGCTGTTTTTT. The whole variable domain, remainder taken from reference TRBV15 and TRBJ2-2, is DAMVIQNPRYQVTQFGKPVTLSCSQTLNHNVMYWYQQKSSQAPKLLFHYYDKDFNNEADTPDNFQSRRPNTSFCFLDIRSPGLGDTAMYLCATSRRGLAGRSTGELFFGEGSRLTVL.

The J gene is TRBJ1-2, the V gene TRBV7-2, with 11 nucleotides matching TRBD1. Germline values: CDR1 SGHTA, CDR2 FQGNSA. V shed 5 bases and J 5 bases; nucleotides not matched to a gene: 4. The CDR3 runs to 14 residues. CDR3 sequence: CASSIRDRGYGYTF. DNA of the CDR3: TGTGCCAGCAGCATCCGGGACAGGGGGTATGGCTACACCTTC.

The chain combines TRBV15 with TRBJ1-2; TRBD1 might be the D (6 bases). The germline V gene encodes CDR1 LNHNV and CDR2 YYDKDF (reference sequence). V gave up 0 bases and J gave up 3 bases, with 11 bases separating them. This CDR3 has 15 amino acids. CDR3 in DNA: TGTGCCACCAGCAGAGATTTAAGGGGGTACTATGGCTACACCTTC. Translated, it gives CATSRDLRGYYGYTF.

The rearrangement joins TRBV19 to TRBJ1-2; TRBD1 agrees at 10 bases. In germline, CDR1 is LNHDA, CDR2 SQIVND (reference sequence). The CDR3 is 15 residues long. After removal of 5 bases from V and 3 bases from J, the junction contained 6 bases not matched to a gene. The CDR3 bases are TGTGCCAGTAGTGGTCGACAGGGGGCCGACTATGGCTACACCTTC. As protein: CASSGRQGADYGYTF.

The chain carries TRBV6-5 and TRBJ1-2, with a weak D call TRBD1 (6 bases). The length of the CDR3 is 15 residues. From germline, CDR1 is MNHEY and CDR2 SVGAGI. V lost 5 bases to trimming and J lost 1 base, with 14 bases between them. The CDR3 DNA is TGTGCCAGCAGTCCCGGACAGATACTTAACTATGGCTACACCTTC. This codes for CASSPGQILNYGYTF.

The chain employs TRBV4-3 and TRBJ2-5; D perhaps matches TRBD1 (6 bases). The V end was cut by 0 bases, the J end by 7 bases, with 21 bases between. This CDR3 is built from 17 residues. Germline lookup yields CDR1 LGHNA and CDR2 YSLEER. The CDR3 sequence is CASSQDRATGLLSTQYF. DNA for the CDR3: TGCGCCAGCAGCCAAGATCGGGCGACAGGCCTTTTATCGACCCAGTACTTC.

This clone came up once. V and J are TRBV6-4 and TRBJ2-3; no definite D call. The germline V gene encodes CDR1 MRHNA and CDR2 SNTAGT. The CDR3 consists of 17 residues. The V gene lost 0 bases and the J gene lost 0 bases, with 13 bases spanning the gap. The CDR3 region is CASSDSTMERSTDTQYF. The CDR3 DNA reads TGTGCCAGCAGTGACTCCACAATGGAGCGTAGCACAGATACGCAGTATTTT.

The rearrangement joins TRBV6-2 or TRBV6-3 to TRBJ2-3; D possibly corresponds to TRBD1 (6 bases). Trimming shortened V by 6 bases and J by 4 bases, and 8 bases separated the two germline ends. CDR3 length equals 12 residues. Germline V gene sequence: CDR1 MNHEY, CDR2 SVGEGT. The CDR3, as DNA: TGTGCCAGCAGCCAGGGGTCAGATACGCAGTATTTT. Residues: CASSQGSDTQYF.